This T cell receptor beta chain originates from a study of T-cell reconstitution after alpha-beta-depleted transplantation in children. Study-wide findings and caveats: Where alpha-beta T cells came from about two months after transplant was reportedly several hundred expanded graft clones. After transplant, high TCRbeta diversity at day 60 in some patients arose from surviving recipient T cells and thymic progenitors. T-cell numbers and diversity, one year after transplant, stemmed largely from T cells that were newly produced.

Trimming took 0 bases from V and 12 from J; bases not matched to a gene: 8. There are 17 residues in the CDR3. The germline V gene encodes CDR1 LGHDT and CDR2 YNNKEL (reference sequence). A word on this clonotype: What it binds is not known.

Unique molecular identifiers were incorporated when the TCRbeta library was constructed. TCRdb redid the calling of the PCR reads with MiXCR, one entry per CDR3 protein. The repertoire holds 900,000 or so distinct CDR3 sequences, approximately 15% seen once, with 5% in the top ten. The receptor was isolated from a male patient between 10 and 17 years old who had a stem cell transplant for acute lymphoblastic leukemia, so the T cells may come from the graft donor. Here the sequenced sample was PBMCs, mostly from graft donor cells, taken 360 days after TCRalphabeta/CD19-depleted stem cell transplant. The chain is built from TRBV3-1 and TRBJ2-1; 16 nucleotides agree with TRBD2. CDR3 coding DNA: TGTGCCAGCAGCCAAGATGGGACTAGCGGGAGGGAGGTGGCGCAGTTCTTC. Its translation is CASSQDGTSGREVAQFF.